This T cell receptor beta chain was sequenced during a study of blood T cell repertoires in COVID-19. About the research overall: PBMCs, B-cell-depleted T cells, or T cells provided the cDNA or gDNA that made up the material.

Only in-frame clones appear in the TCRdb table, and some are missing; sequencing was by immunoSEQ multiplex PCR. The repertoire holds 200,000 or so clones, with around 80% as singletons. This CDR3 contains 13 residues. Deletions cut 4 bases from V and 3 bases from J, with 10 bases between. CDR1 and CDR2 from the germline V gene are SNHLY and FYNNEI. The source of this sequence is a woman in her 70s with acute or convalescent COVID-19. Sequenced material: peripheral blood. The V gene is TRBV2, the J gene TRBJ2-7; D not resolved. The CDR3 nucleotides are TGTGCCAGCAGTGCCAGGATGGACTACGAGCAGTACTTC. This codes for CASSARMDYEQYF.